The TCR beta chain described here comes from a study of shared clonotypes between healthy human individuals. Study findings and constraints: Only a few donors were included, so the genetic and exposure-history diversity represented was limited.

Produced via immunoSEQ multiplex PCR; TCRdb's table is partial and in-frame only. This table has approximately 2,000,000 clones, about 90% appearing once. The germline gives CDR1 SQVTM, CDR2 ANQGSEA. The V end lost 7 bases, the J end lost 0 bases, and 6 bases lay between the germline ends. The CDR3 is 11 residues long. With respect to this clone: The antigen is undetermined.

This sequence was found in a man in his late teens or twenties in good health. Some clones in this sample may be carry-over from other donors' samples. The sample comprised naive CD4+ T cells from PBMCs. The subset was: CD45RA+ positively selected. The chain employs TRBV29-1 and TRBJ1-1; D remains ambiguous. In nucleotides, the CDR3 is TGCAGCGGAACTATGAACACTGAAGCTTTCTTT. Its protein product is CSGTMNTEAFF.